Sequencing of this T cell receptor (beta chain) was carried out in a study of cytomegalovirus exposure and HLA in healthy donors. Study-level results: Relative to the approximately 700-donor mean, N-insertions were reportedly fewer in an Asian-associated ancestry cluster in a later analysis. Presence/absence analyses assumed roughly uniform sequencing depth across donors, which may not hold. Rarity characterized most TCR sequences, yet some public TCRs appeared in many donors.

Use of 60 Vbeta and 13 Jbeta primers characterized the PCR. Repertoires were generated with immunoSEQ multiplex PCR, while TCRdb's copy carries only in-frame clones and drops some. The sample's table shows around 100,000 clones. The CDR3 is made up of 14 amino acids. V lost 4 bases, J lost 8 bases, and 8 bases stayed unmatched. Germline CDR1 is SQVTM and CDR2 is ANQGSEA. Comments on this clone: What it binds is unknown.

This TCR was recovered from a man aged 25 to 40 in good health and CMV-seronegative. The chain is built from TRBV29-1 and TRBJ1-2, with 12 bases fitting TRBD1. The sample taken for sequencing was PBMCs. The CDR3 DNA follows: TGCAGCGTTGTAAGGGACAGGGGGCCGGGAGGCTACACCTTC. Translating it yields CSVVRDRGPGGYTF.